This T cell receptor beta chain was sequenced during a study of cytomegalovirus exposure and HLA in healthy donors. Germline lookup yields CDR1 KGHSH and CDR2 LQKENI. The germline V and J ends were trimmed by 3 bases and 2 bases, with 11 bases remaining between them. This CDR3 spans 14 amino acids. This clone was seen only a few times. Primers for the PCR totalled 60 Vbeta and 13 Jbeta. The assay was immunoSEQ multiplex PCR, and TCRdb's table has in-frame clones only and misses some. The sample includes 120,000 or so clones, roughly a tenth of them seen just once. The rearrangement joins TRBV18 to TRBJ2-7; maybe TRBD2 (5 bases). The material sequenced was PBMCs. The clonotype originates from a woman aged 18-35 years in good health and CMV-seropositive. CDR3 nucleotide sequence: TGTGCCAGCTCACCCCCGGGGAAAGCCTACGAGCAGTACTTC. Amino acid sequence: CASSPPGKAYEQYF.